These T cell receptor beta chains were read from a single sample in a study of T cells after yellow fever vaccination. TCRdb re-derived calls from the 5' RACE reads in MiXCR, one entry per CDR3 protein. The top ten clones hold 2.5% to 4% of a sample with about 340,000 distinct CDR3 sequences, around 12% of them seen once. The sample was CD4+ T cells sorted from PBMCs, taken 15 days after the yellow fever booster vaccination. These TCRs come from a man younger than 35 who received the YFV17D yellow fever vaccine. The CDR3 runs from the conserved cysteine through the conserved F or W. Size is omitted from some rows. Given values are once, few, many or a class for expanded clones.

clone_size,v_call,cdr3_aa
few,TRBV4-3,CASSQDLKASGVGGELFF
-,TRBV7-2,CASSLFGVRDEQFF
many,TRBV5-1,CASSSSVTELASSTGELFF
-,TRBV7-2,CASSLARQEAFF
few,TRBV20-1,CSAGPQGSQETQYF
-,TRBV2,CASRETGLLYNSPLHF
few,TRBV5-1,CASSVGLAGGHTGELFF
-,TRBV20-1,CIASRERYEQYF
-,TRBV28,CASSPSDMLLAKNIQYF
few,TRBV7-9,CASSLGGGSPPGANVLTF
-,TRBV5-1,CASSLAGQRTNTEAFF
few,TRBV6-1,CASSEIRQETQYF
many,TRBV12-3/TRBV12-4,CASSAGTSSSYF
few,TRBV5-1,CASTRTSAKETQYF
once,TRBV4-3,CASSPRQGFLETQYF
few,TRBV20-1,CSARGITGVGSNQPQHF
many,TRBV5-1,CASSWTSGPRSSYNEQFF
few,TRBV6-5,CASSYSILDHTGELFF
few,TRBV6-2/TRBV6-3,CASSYGGTDTEAFF
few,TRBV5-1,CASTVGGRSPLHF
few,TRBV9,CASSVEPTGDTIYF
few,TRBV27,CASSFRRTLPNSYNSPLHF
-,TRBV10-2,CASNPTQGRDTQYF
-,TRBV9,CASSVEVDPNYGYTF
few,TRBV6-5,CASSYTRRDTQYF
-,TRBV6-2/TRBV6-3,CASSYHGYTEAFF
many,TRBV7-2,CASSYSSGNTDTQYF
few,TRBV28,CASSLRTSQTQYF
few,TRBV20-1,CSAREGGGFGEQFF
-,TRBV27,CASIRDEASPDTQYF
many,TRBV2,CASRFREQFF
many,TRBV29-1,CSVGGAQETQYF
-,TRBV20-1,CSARDGRWETQYF
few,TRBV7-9,CASSSGTSQPQHF
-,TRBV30,CAWSTGIRQFF
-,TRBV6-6,CASSRPGLAGGLEELFF
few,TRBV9,CASSVRGASDTQYF
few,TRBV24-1,CATSDSETNYGYTF
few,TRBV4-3,CASSQGEWANSPLHF
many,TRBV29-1,CSVAQSNEQFF
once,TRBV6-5,CASSHQPRDKNGRLFF
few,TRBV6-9,CASILDRSSGANVLTF
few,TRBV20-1,CSALPGTGNGEAFF
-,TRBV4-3,CASSQGRTQETQYF
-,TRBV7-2,CASSLAWPSVYNEQFF